The present T cell receptor beta chain was sequenced within a study of T-cell reconstitution after alpha-beta-depleted transplantation in children. Unique molecular identifiers were used in preparing the TCRbeta library. One entry per CDR3 protein results from TCRdb running MiXCR on the PCR reads. The sample has about 500,000 distinct CDR3 sequences, 32% seen once. Trimming removed 2 bases from V and 7 bases from J, with 12 bases in between. Germline V gives CDR1 DFQATT, CDR2 SNEGSKA (reference sequence). The CDR3 contains 13 residues. The TCR sequence derives from a human donor who donated a stem cell graft to a child with aplastic anemia. Sample: PBMCs from the stem cell graft donor, taken from the stem cell graft. The chain employs TRBV20-1 and TRBJ2-1; either TRBD1 or TRBD2 may supply D (5 bases each). The CDR3 coding sequence is TGCAGTGCTAGAAAGTGTTGGGGGAATGAGCAGTTCTTC. Protein sequence: CSARKCWGNEQFF.